Described below is a single T cell receptor (beta chain) sequence and its context. The antigen remains undetermined. TCRalpha and TCRbeta libraries used 5'RACE with constant-segment primers and UMIs. One entry per CDR3 protein, called by TCRdb with MiXCR from the 5' RACE reads. The table shows 250,000 to 300,000 distinct CDR3 sequences, with approximately 16% occurring only once. The sample belongs to a study of T-cell memory formation after mild COVID-19. Study-wide findings and caveats: There was a balanced CD4/CD8 profile in clones contracting day 15 to 85, and later expanders leaned CD4+.

The clonotype comes from a man between 18 and 35 years old who had mild COVID-19 (a few samples of this study predate the infection). Cell type and time point are not known. Sequencing used PBMCs or a T cell subset sorted from them (not recorded which).

This CDR3 reads CASVEGLIIGGEQFF. The CDR3 bases are TGTGCCAGTGTCGAGGGACTCATCATTGGGGGTGAGCAGTTCTTC. The V gene is TRBV12-3 or TRBV12-4, the J gene TRBJ2-1; possibly TRBD2 for D (6 bases). Trimming stripped 9 bases from V and 9 bases from J, with 24 bases between. This CDR3 contains 15 residues.